The rows below give T cell receptor beta chains drawn from one sample of a study of blood T cells in healthy people across ages. One entry per CDR3 protein results from TCRdb running MiXCR on the 5' RACE reads. This sample yields about 680,000 distinct CDR3 sequences, of which approximately 49% are seen a single time; around a third belongs to the top ten. The sample comprised blood. These receptors were obtained from a woman aged 55-69 years in good health. Each CDR3 is given with its conserved first and last residue. A D gene is named only where the DNA matches it firmly. Expanded clones are given a class, and other clones once, few, many or no size at all.

D gene	V gene	clone size	J gene	CDR3 DNA	CDR3 protein
.	TRBV4-2	few	TRBJ2-3	TGTGCCAGCAGCCTGGGGGTCCAGGGCGGAAATACGCAGTATTTT	CASSLGVQGGNTQYF
TRBD1	TRBV5-1	.	TRBJ1-2	TGCGCCAGCAGCTTGGGGGGACAGGACTATGGCTACACCTTC	CASSLGGQDYGYTF
.	TRBV9	.	TRBJ2-3	TGTGCCAGCAGCCCAATACCTAGCGGCACAGATACGCAGTATTTT	CASSPIPSGTDTQYF
.	TRBV5-1	many	TRBJ2-3	TGCGCCAGCAGCTTGGCCTGGACAGAGGGGCGCACAGATACGCAGTATTTT	CASSLAWTEGRTDTQYF
.	TRBV6-2/TRBV6-3	.	TRBJ1-1	TGTGCCAGCATGCGGGCGGGGAACACTGAAGCTTTCTTT	CASMRAGNTEAFF
.	TRBV20-1	.	TRBJ1-1	TGCAGTGCTTCCAGGGGTGCGAACACTGAAGCTTTCTTT	CSASRGANTEAFF
.	TRBV5-1	few	TRBJ2-3	TGCGCCAGCAGCGCGTTACCGGGCTCCACGGATACGCAGTATTTT	CASSALPGSTDTQYF
TRBD2	TRBV7-3	.	TRBJ2-2	TGTGCCAGCAGCTTCGTCCTAGCGGGAGGGCCCGGCGGGGAGCTGTTTTTT	CASSFVLAGGPGGELFF
TRBD1	TRBV29-1	few	TRBJ2-5	TGCAGCGTTGAGGCCCGGACAGGGACGATAGAGACCCAGTACTTC	CSVEARTGTIETQYF
.	TRBV2	once	TRBJ1-1	TGTGCCAGCACCAAAGCTATGAACACTGAAGCTTTCTTT	CASTKAMNTEAFF
.	TRBV4-2	.	TRBJ1-4	TGTGCCAGCAGCCAAGCGGACAGCGGAACTAATGAAAAACTGTTTTTT	CASSQADSGTNEKLFF
.	TRBV7-3	.	TRBJ1-6	TGTGCCAGCAGCCGAGGGGATTATAATTCACCCCTCCACTTT	CASSRGDYNSPLHF
TRBD1	TRBV20-1	.	TRBJ2-7	TGCAGTGCTAGACCCATACAGGGGGGATCCTACGAGCAGTACTTC	CSARPIQGGSYEQYF
.	TRBV29-1	.	TRBJ2-3	TGCAGCGTTGAAGTGGTGGCAGTGGGATTCACAGATACGCAGTATTTT	CSVEVVAVGFTDTQYF
TRBD2	TRBV20-1	.	TRBJ2-2	TGCAGTGCTAACAGACTAGCGGGGGGGAACACCGGGGAGCTGTTTTTT	CSANRLAGGNTGELFF
TRBD1	TRBV7-2	few	TRBJ1-4	TGTGCCAGCAGCAAGGGACAGGGTGGTGAAAAACTGTTTTTT	CASSKGQGGEKLFF
TRBD1	TRBV29-1	many	TRBJ1-5	TGCAGCGTTGGAGACAGGGGTCAGCCCCAGCATTTT	CSVGDRGQPQHF
.	TRBV6-2/TRBV6-3	many	TRBJ2-1	TGTGCCAGCAGAACCGGGGCCCAACACCCCTCCACCAATGAGCAGTTCTTC	CASRTGAQHPSTNEQFF
.	TRBV12-3/TRBV12-4	.	TRBJ2-7	TGTGCCAGCAGCTCTACTCCCGGGACGGCCGGATGGACCTCCTACGAGCAGTACTTC	CASSSTPGTAGWTSYEQYF
.	TRBV7-3	.	TRBJ2-1	TGTGCCAGCAGCCCATCGCGGGTAGACTACAATGAGCAGTTCTTC	CASSPSRVDYNEQFF
.	TRBV28	.	TRBJ2-3	TGTGCCAGCAGTTTAGGGTCGAACACAGATACGCAGTATTTT	CASSLGSNTDTQYF
.	TRBV20-1	.	TRBJ2-3	TGCAGTGCTAGATACGAGACCCACACAGATACGCAGTATTTT	CSARYETHTDTQYF
.	TRBV20-1	few	TRBJ2-7	TGCAGTGCTAGAGATCGGAGTAGGCGCGAGCAGTACTTC	CSARDRSRREQYF
.	TRBV5-4	.	TRBJ1-2	TGTGCCAGCAGCTTCACAGCCTTCTATGGCTACACCTTC	CASSFTAFYGYTF
.	TRBV7-2	.	TRBJ1-5	TGTGCCAGCAGCTTAGGGGTAGGGCTCGGCAATCAGCCCCAGCATTTT	CASSLGVGLGNQPQHF
TRBD1	TRBV28	.	TRBJ2-1	TGTGCCAGCAGTTTAGTAGGGACAGGATACAATGAGCAGTTCTTC	CASSLVGTGYNEQFF
.	TRBV7-2	few	TRBJ1-4	TGTGCCAGCAGTTTATCGGCAACTAATGAAAAACTGTTTTTT	CASSLSATNEKLFF